Shown below are 11 T cell receptor beta chains from a single sample sequenced in a study of beta chain features in type 1 diabetes. Study-level points and caveats: Patients with Type 1 diabetes showed moderately but significantly shorter TCRB CDR3s in all four CD4+ subsets.

The whole isolated RNA underwent reverse transcription, so sequencing captured expressed TCRB transcripts. Sequencing was performed with immunoSEQ multiplex PCR; in TCRdb, only in-frame clones are kept and a portion is missing. The sample shows about 650,000 clones, over 10% of them seen only once. Their target antigens are unknown. The source material was naive CD4+ T cells from blood. The origin of the receptors is a man between 25 and 39 years old with type 1 diabetes.

V is TRBV11-3 and J is TRBJ2-5; D uncertain. The CDR3 totals 14 residues. CDR1 is SGHNT and CDR2 is YENEEA in the germline V gene. V was trimmed by 1 base and J by 1 base, leaving 7 bases between them. CDR3 bases: TGTGCCAGCAGCTTAGCCCCCAGCCAAGAGACCCAGTACTTC. Protein: CASSLAPSQETQYF.

The V call is TRBV5-1, the J call TRBJ2-7, with TRBD1 matching over 8 bases. CDR1 SGHRS and CDR2 YFSETQ come from the germline V gene. This CDR3 contains 15 residues. The V segment lost 1 base and the J segment 3 bases; nucleotides outside the gene matches: 6. This chain's CDR3 is CASSLLAGGNYEQYF. CDR3 sequence (DNA): TGCGCCAGCAGCTTGTTGGCAGGGGGCAACTACGAGCAGTACTTC.

The V gene is TRBV27, the J gene TRBJ2-5; possibly TRBD1 for D (6 bases). Germline lookup yields CDR1 MNHEY and CDR2 SMNVEV (reference sequence). With 2 bases removed from V and 9 bases from J, the gap between germline ends came to 19 bases. The length of the CDR3 is 15 residues. CDR3 nucleotide sequence: TGTGCCAGCAGTTTAACCGGGACACCTGTCGAGGCCCAGTACTTC. It specifies CASSLTGTPVEAQYF.

The chain combines TRBV7-9 with TRBJ2-7; possibly TRBD1 or TRBD2 for D (6 bases each). Looked up from germline, CDR1 is SEHNR and CDR2 is FQNEAQ (reference sequence). Trimming took 3 bases from V and 4 from J, leaving 10 bases between them. The CDR3 runs to 13 residues. As DNA, the CDR3 is TGTGCCAGCAGCTTTGGGGGGCGTTACGAGCAGTACTTC. Its protein product is CASSFGGRYEQYF.

This clone was recorded a few times. The gene calls are TRBV7-2 and TRBJ1-5; the D gene is possibly TRBD1 (5 bases). The CDR3 spans 17 residues. Trimming stripped 0 bases from V and 0 bases from J, with 12 bases between. Germline V gives CDR1 SGHTA, CDR2 FQGNSA. The CDR3 nucleotides are TGTGCCAGCAGCTTAGCGGCTACAGGCTATAGCAATCAGCCCCAGCATTTT. Translated, it gives CASSLAATGYSNQPQHF.

The chain is built from TRBV29-1 and TRBJ2-1; 9 bases fit TRBD2. The CDR3 totals 14 residues. CDR1 and CDR2 from the germline V gene are SQVTM and ANQGSEA. Losses at the gene ends were 7 bases for V and 10 bases for J; bases not matched to a gene: 14. Written as DNA, the CDR3 is TGCAGCGCTGGGGGTAGCGGGGGACCCAGGGAGCAGTTCTTC. This encodes CSAGGSGGPREQFF.

V usage is TRBV29-1 and J usage is TRBJ2-3; 13 bases match TRBD2. Trimming cost V 6 bases and J 0 bases; bases outside gene matches: 3. In germline, CDR1 is SQVTM, CDR2 ANQGSEA. The CDR3 covers 15 residues. The CDR3 is CSVTTSGGSTDTQYF. The CDR3 DNA sequence: TGCAGCGTCACGACTAGCGGGGGGAGCACAGATACGCAGTATTTT.

The rearrangement joins TRBV7-2 to TRBJ1-4; no firm D call. Trimming cost V 5 bases and J 7 bases, with 14 bases left between them. Germline V gives CDR1 SGHTA, CDR2 FQGNSA. The CDR3 is made up of 14 amino acids. The CDR3 coding sequence is TGTGCCAGCAGCCCCCGGGCCTTGGGTGAAAAACTGTTTTTT. It yields the protein CASSPRALGEKLFF.

This clone has a handful of counts. This chain joins TRBV11-2 and TRBJ1-1, with no clear D. CDR1 and CDR2 (germline): SGHAT, FQNNGV. V was pared by 5 bases and J by 7 bases, with 11 bases between. There are 12 residues in the CDR3. CDR3 protein: CASSILLREAFF. DNA for the CDR3: TGTGCCAGCAGCATCCTTCTACGTGAAGCTTTCTTT.

The V and J genes are TRBV6-5 and TRBJ2-2, with 8 bases lining up with TRBD1. Looked up from germline, CDR1 is MNHEY and CDR2 is SVGAGI. Trimming took 7 bases from V and 1 from J; bases not matched to a gene: 5. The CDR3 contains 15 residues. Here the CDR3 DNA reads TGTGCCAGCACCCTAGGGACAGGGAACACCGGGGAGCTGTTTTTT. It codes for CASTLGTGNTGELFF.

This clone was detected a few times. The chain uses TRBV18 and TRBJ1-5, with 7 bases matching TRBD1. The CDR3 is 14 residues long. Germline CDR1 KGHSH, CDR2 LQKENI. V dropped 6 bases and J dropped 2; count of bases not matched to a gene: 4. Written as DNA, the CDR3 is TGTGCCAGCTCCGGACAGGAGGGCAATCAGCCCCAGCATTTT. This translates into CASSGQEGNQPQHF.